These T cell receptor beta chains were read from a single sample in a study of tumor-infiltrating lymphocytes in oesophageal squamous cell carcinoma. Each CDR3 protein is one row after TCRdb ran MiXCR on the PCR reads. The sample holds roughly 19,000 distinct CDR3 sequences, roughly two fifths seen once. The sequenced material came from esophageal tumor tissue. These receptor sequences come from a male donor with esophageal squamous cell carcinoma. The CDR3 runs from the conserved cysteine through the conserved F or W. Each record gives: V gene, J gene, D gene, clone size, CDR3 protein, CDR3 DNA. The D gene is left open where the match is weak. Clone size, where shown, is once, few, many, or a class for clones that have expanded.

>TRBV12-3/TRBV12-4|TRBJ2-7|-|medium-sized
CASSISGGPYEQYF
TGTGCCAGCAGTATCTCGGGGGGCCCCTACGAGCAGTACTTC
>TRBV5-1|TRBJ1-1|TRBD1|few
CASSWGQGSNTEAFF
TGCGCCAGCAGCTGGGGACAGGGCTCGAACACTGAAGCTTTCTTT
>TRBV12-3/TRBV12-4|TRBJ2-2|TRBD2|few
CASRNGVAGGHGELFF
TGTGCCAGCAGGAACGGGGTAGCGGGAGGTCACGGGGAGCTGTTTTTT
>TRBV7-6|TRBJ2-5|-|-
CASSLGSARETQYF
TGTGCCAGCAGCTTAGGATCGGCCAGAGAGACCCAGTACTTC
>TRBV5-3|TRBJ2-7|-|once
CASSSGVATSYEQYF
TGTGCCAGCAGCTCGGGGGTGGCAACCTCCTACGAGCAGTACTTC
>TRBV18|TRBJ1-4|-|few
CASSPDGGANEKLFF
TGTGCCAGCTCACCAGACGGGGGGGCTAATGAAAAACTGTTTTTT
>TRBV7-2|TRBJ1-4|-|-
CASSLVGSGNEKLFF
TGTGCCAGCAGCTTAGTAGGATCGGGAAATGAAAAACTGTTTTTT
>TRBV7-9|TRBJ1-5|-|medium-sized
CASGSGFGDQPQHF
TGTGCCAGCGGATCCGGTTTTGGGGACCAGCCCCAGCATTTT
>TRBV6-6|TRBJ2-5|TRBD1|-
CASSYSGQDIETQYF
TGTGCCAGCAGTTACTCGGGACAGGATATAGAGACCCAGTACTTC
>TRBV11-3|TRBJ2-1|-|medium-sized
CASSPRVGTAYNEQFF
TGTGCCAGCAGCCCCCGTGTGGGGACCGCTTACAATGAGCAGTTCTTC
>TRBV7-8|TRBJ2-5|TRBD2|-
CASSLDSGSAETQYF
TGTGCCAGCAGCTTGGATAGCGGGAGTGCTGAGACCCAGTACTTC
>TRBV5-1|TRBJ1-2|-|many
CASSFTQTPGYGYTF
TGCGCCAGCAGCTTCACCCAGACGCCTGGGTATGGCTACACCTTC
>TRBV5-1|TRBJ2-2|TRBD2|-
CASSAGGSAGELFF
TGCGCCAGCAGCGCGGGGGGGAGCGCCGGGGAGCTGTTTTTT
>TRBV7-8|TRBJ2-7|TRBD2|-
CASSPPLADYEQYF
TGTGCCAGCAGCCCCCCCCTAGCGGACTACGAGCAGTACTTC
>TRBV19|TRBJ2-5|-|-
CASKGGYQETQYF
TGTGCCAGTAAGGGGGGGTACCAAGAGACCCAGTACTTC
>TRBV27|TRBJ2-7|-|many
CASSSGDTGYEQYF
TGTGCCAGCAGTTCCGGGGACACCGGCTACGAGCAGTACTTC
>TRBV7-4|TRBJ2-1|TRBD2|once
CASSRIGEGLSDEQFF
TGTGCCAGCAGCCGGATAGGGGAGGGCCTTAGCGATGAGCAGTTCTTC
>TRBV7-3|TRBJ2-3|-|-
CASSSHSSAGDTQYF
TGTGCCAGCAGCTCCCATTCCAGCGCGGGGGATACGCAGTATTTT
>TRBV6-1|TRBJ2-5|-|many
CASSYGELNEQYF
TGTGCCAGCAGTTATGGGGAGTTGAATGAGCAGTACTTC
>TRBV7-8|TRBJ1-2|TRBD1|medium-sized
CASSLAVGTAYGYTF
TGTGCCAGCAGCTTAGCCGTCGGGACAGCCTATGGCTACACCTTC
>TRBV19|TRBJ2-3|TRBD2|many
CASRAAGGPDTQYF
TGTGCCAGTAGAGCCGCGGGAGGCCCAGATACGCAGTATTTT
>TRBV28|TRBJ1-5|-|-
CASSLRDFNQPQHF
TGTGCCAGCAGTTTGCGGGACTTCAATCAGCCCCAGCATTTT
>TRBV12-3/TRBV12-4|TRBJ2-7|-|-
CASSLWRDEQYF
TGTGCCAGCAGTTTATGGAGGGACGAGCAGTACTTC
>TRBV7-2|TRBJ1-1|-|-
CASSSSGVGNTEAFF
TGTGCCAGCAGCTCGTCAGGGGTCGGGAACACTGAAGCTTTCTTT
>TRBV5-1|TRBJ2-7|-|few
CASSLQPPISYEQYF
TGCGCCAGCAGCTTACAGCCACCAATTTCCTACGAGCAGTACTTC
>TRBV7-2|TRBJ2-3|TRBD1|-
CASSKQGAVYDTQYF
TGTGCCAGCAGCAAACAGGGGGCTGTTTACGATACGCAGTATTTT
>TRBV11-2|TRBJ2-5|-|many
CASSPNRGGGETQYF
TGTGCCAGCAGCCCCAATAGAGGGGGAGGAGAGACCCAGTACTTC
>TRBV27|TRBJ2-5|TRBD2|-
CASAWRGEETQYF
TGTGCCAGCGCATGGCGGGGGGAAGAGACCCAGTACTTC
>TRBV30|TRBJ2-3|-|once
CAWTWGVSTDTQYF
TGTGCCTGGACTTGGGGGGTAAGCACAGATACGCAGTATTTT
>TRBV7-6|TRBJ2-7|-|-
CASSDDIYEQYF
TGTGCCAGCAGCGACGACATCTACGAGCAGTACTTC
>TRBV7-8|TRBJ2-7|-|-
CASSSRASGEQYF
TGTGCCAGCAGCTCTAGGGCGAGCGGGGAGCAGTACTTC
>TRBV7-9|TRBJ1-2|TRBD1|many
CASGQGGNYGYTF
TGTGCCAGCGGACAGGGGGGAAACTATGGCTACACCTTC
>TRBV7-3|TRBJ2-1|TRBD2|-
CASSLKVAGGPNEQFF
TGTGCCAGCAGCTTAAAGGTAGCGGGAGGGCCCAATGAGCAGTTCTTC
>TRBV27|TRBJ1-6|TRBD1|few
CASRNRGGFYNEQYF
TGTGCCAGCAGGAACAGGGGTGGGTTCTACAATGAGCAGTACTTT
>TRBV24-1|TRBJ2-6|-|medium-sized
CATSDSTAVSGANVLTF
TGTGCCACCAGTGATTCGACAGCCGTCTCTGGGGCCAACGTCCTGACTTTC
>TRBV5-4|TRBJ2-7|-|few
CASSFPGTATYEQYF
TGTGCCAGCAGCTTTCCCGGGACGGCTACCTACGAGCAGTACTTC
>TRBV11-3|TRBJ2-5|TRBD2|-
CASSPILAGDRGETQYF
TGTGCCAGCAGCCCCATACTAGCGGGAGATAGGGGAGAGACCCAGTACTTC
>TRBV7-6|TRBJ2-1|-|-
CASSRSLVSYNEQFF
TGTGCCAGCAGCCGTTCACTAGTGAGTTACAATGAGCAGTTCTTC
>TRBV11-2|TRBJ2-7|TRBD2|-
CASSPHETSGYEQYF
TGTGCCAGCAGCCCGCACGAGACTAGCGGCTACGAGCAGTACTTC
>TRBV7-3|TRBJ1-2|-|-
CASSLSGLGGYTF
TGTGCCAGCAGCTTATCAGGGCTGGGTGGCTACACCTTC
>TRBV3-1|TRBJ2-7|-|-
CASSQFQTSYYEQYF
TGTGCCAGCAGCCAATTCCAGACATCCTACTACGAGCAGTACTTC
>TRBV6-6|TRBJ2-7|-|-
CASSQDQYEQYF
TGTGCCAGCAGTCAAGACCAGTACGAGCAGTACTTC
>TRBV7-3|TRBJ2-5|-|-
CASSIQGSETQYF
TGTGCCAGCAGCATACAGGGTTCGGAGACCCAGTACTTC
>TRBV2|TRBJ2-7|-|many
CASSPPQTHPEQYF
TGTGCCAGCAGCCCCCCTCAGACCCATCCAGAGCAGTACTTC
>TRBV18|TRBJ2-1|TRBD2|-
CASSPRGLAGGEQFF
TGTGCCAGCTCACCACGGGGACTAGCGGGAGGTGAGCAGTTCTTC
>TRBV12-5|TRBJ2-5|TRBD2|many
CASGLGLAVSETQYF
TGTGCTAGTGGTTTGGGACTAGCGGTCTCTGAGACCCAGTACTTC
>TRBV15|TRBJ1-2|-|-
CATSRDLAASYGYTF
TGTGCCACCAGCAGAGATCTGGCGGCCAGCTATGGCTACACCTTC
>TRBV7-8|TRBJ2-3|TRBD1|-
CASSHRTGADTQYF
TGTGCCAGCAGCCACCGGACAGGGGCAGATACGCAGTATTTT
>TRBV7-9|TRBJ2-5|TRBD2|-
CASSPPWGGETQYF
TGTGCCAGCAGCCCCCCTTGGGGAGGGGAGACCCAGTACTTC
>TRBV30|TRBJ2-1|TRBD1|-
CAWSRGQGFGNEQFF
TGTGCCTGGAGTCGGGGACAGGGGTTTGGCAATGAGCAGTTCTTC
>TRBV7-9|TRBJ1-2|-|medium-sized
CASSQGIGYTF
TGTGCCAGCAGCCAAGGGATAGGCTACACCTTC
>TRBV7-3|TRBJ2-1|-|-
CASSPIVAVPGEQFF
TGTGCCAGCAGCCCCATCGTCGCTGTCCCGGGTGAGCAGTTCTTC
>TRBV6-5|TRBJ1-1|-|-
CASSEGREGYEQFF
TGTGCCAGCAGCGAAGGCCGCGAGGGCTACGAGCAGTTCTTT
>TRBV18|TRBJ2-1|TRBD1|many
CASSRQGGSYNEQFF
TGTGCCAGCTCACGACAGGGGGGCTCCTACAATGAGCAGTTCTTC
>TRBV7-4|TRBJ2-7|-|-
CASSLGGTSNEQYF
TGTGCCAGCAGCTTAGGGGGGACTTCCAATGAGCAGTACTTC
>TRBV7-3|TRBJ2-5|-|-
CASSLSAAGHTGELYF
TGTGCCAGCAGCTTAAGCGCGGCGGGGCACACCGGGGAGCTGTACTTC
>TRBV6-1|TRBJ2-1|-|-
CASSRTYSEQFF
TGTGCCAGCAGTAGAACCTACAGTGAGCAGTTCTTC
>TRBV12-3/TRBV12-4|TRBJ2-3|TRBD1|-
CASSLVGQASTDTQYF
TGTGCCAGCAGTTTAGTGGGACAGGCTTCCACAGATACGCAGTATTTT